The clone carrying this TCR beta chain has just a few counts. Its antigen is currently unknown. The data stem from a study of T-cell memory formation after mild COVID-19. Overall study findings and caveats: Later expanders leaned CD4+, whereas day 15 to 85 contracting clones were balanced CD4/CD8.

V was pared by 9 bases and J by 4 bases, with 8 bases between. Per the germline V gene, CDR1 is LNHNV and CDR2 is YYDKDF (reference sequence). The CDR3 is 11 residues long. TCRdb analysed the 5' RACE reads with MiXCR anew, one entry per CDR3 protein. This sample has roughly 510,000 distinct CDR3 sequences, with 17% found just once. The chain is built from TRBV15 and TRBJ2-3, with D unclear. The origin of this receptor is an adult woman who had mild COVID-19 (a few samples of this study predate the infection). Cell type and time point are not known. Sequencing was carried out using PBMCs or a T cell subset sorted from them (not recorded which). The CDR3, as DNA: TGTGCCACTAATGAGGCAGATACGCAGTATTTT. This encodes CATNEADTQYF.